This T cell receptor beta chain comes out of a study of follicular helper T cells after annual influenza vaccination. Using immunoSEQ multiplex PCR, the repertoire was profiled, and TCRdb retains in-frame clones only, with some absent. Here the sample spans some 13,000 clones, roughly 80% being singletons. Indicated time point: 2014-2015 season, pre-vaccination. Points on this clone: Antigen unknown.

V dropped 2 bases and J dropped 0 bases, with 10 bases sitting between them. Germline V lookup: CDR1 SGHNT, CDR2 YYREEE (reference sequence). The CDR3 loop spans 15 amino acids. Study-level points and caveats: ICOS-CD38- cTfh most often held earlier Day 7 ICOS+CD38+ clones. For non-cTfh compartments, undersampling could not be ruled out.

The sample in question was CXCR5- memory CD4+ T cells sorted from blood, obtained on the day of influenza vaccination. The clonotype was recovered from an adult who received the influenza vaccine. The genes are TRBV5-4 and TRBJ2-3; no clear D. In DNA form, the CDR3 reads TGTGCCAGCAGCTTACAGCAAATCAGCACAGATACGCAGTATTTT. This gives the protein CASSLQQISTDTQYF. The full variable domain, rest sourced from reference TRBV5-4 and TRBJ2-3, is ETGVTQSPTHLIKTRGQQVTLRCSSQSGHNTVSWYQQALGQGPQFIFQYYREEENGRGNFPPRFSGLQFPNYSSELNVNALELDDSALYLCASSLQQISTDTQYFGPGTRLTVL.